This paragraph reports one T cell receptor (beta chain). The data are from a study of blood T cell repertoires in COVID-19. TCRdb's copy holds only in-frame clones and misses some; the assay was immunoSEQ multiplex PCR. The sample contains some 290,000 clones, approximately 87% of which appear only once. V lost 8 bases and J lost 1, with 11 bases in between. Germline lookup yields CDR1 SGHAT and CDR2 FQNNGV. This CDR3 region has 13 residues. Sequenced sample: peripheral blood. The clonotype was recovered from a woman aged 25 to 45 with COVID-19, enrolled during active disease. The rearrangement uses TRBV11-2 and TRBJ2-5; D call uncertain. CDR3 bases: TGTGCCAGCGCCTGGGCAGGCCAAGAGACCCAGTACTTC. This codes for CASAWAGQETQYF.